This TCR beta chain was retrieved from a study of blood T cell repertoires in COVID-19. Overall study: Both acute and convalescent COVID-19 samples were obtained from the United States, Italy and Spain.

In the source study's methods: By means of reference gene primer amplification, nucleated cell counts were estimated. Generated by immunoSEQ multiplex PCR, the TCRdb table keeps only in-frame clones and is missing some. V, J and clone size are those of that table, while D and trimming were read from the DNA. Of around 300,000 clones in the sample, around 90% were seen once. The CDR3 extends over 15 amino acids. J lost 5 bases, V lost 3 bases, and 3 bases had no gene match. Germline V CDR1 and CDR2: MGHRA, YSYEKL. The clonotype originates from a man aged 50-60 years with acute or convalescent COVID-19. This rearrangement joins TRBV4-1 to TRBJ2-5; 13 bases map to TRBD2. Sequenced material: peripheral blood. CDR3 sequence reads: CASSHGLAGEETQYF. The CDR3 nucleotides read TGCGCCAGCAGCCACGGACTAGCGGGGGAGGAGACCCAGTACTTC.